The T cell receptor (beta chain) described here comes from a study of T cell responses to AZD1222 COVID-19 vaccine. Study observations and caveats: CD4 TCRs covered the whole spike, strongest at regions 160-218 and 743-854. Donors skewed white British and female; clonal diversity was possibly underestimated. Seropositive AZD1222 recipients at baseline numbered only five to seven.

The sample holds one count of this clone. Its antigen is unidentified. In germline, CDR1 is SQVTM, CDR2 ANQGSEA. Trimming removed 3 bases from V and 3 bases from J; junction bases left unmatched: 5. The CDR3 runs 14 residues. Generated by immunoSEQ multiplex PCR, the TCRdb table keeps only in-frame clones and is missing some. The sample has approximately 160,000 clones, approximately 90% seen once. The receptor comes from an adult in good health. Sequencing used peripheral blood, obtained on day 0 of AZD1222 vaccination. The chain combines TRBV29-1 with TRBJ1-2; TRBD1 matches 9 bases. The CDR3 region has the DNA TGCAGCGTTGAGGGGGACAGGGAGTACTATGGCTACACCTTC. It specifies CSVEGDREYYGYTF. The full variable domain, in which reference TRBV29-1 and TRBJ1-2 provide the parts outside the CDR3, is SAVISQKPSRDICQRGTSLTIQCQVDSQVTMMFWYRQQPGQSLTLIATANQGSEATYESGFVIDKFPISRPNLTFSTLTVSNMSPEDSSIYLCSVEGDREYYGYTFGSGTRLTVV.